This T cell receptor beta chain was observed in a study of early T cells in non-severe SARS-CoV-2 infection. The wider study: The chains were unpaired, and the sequenced material was bulk RNA from unsorted whole blood.

Study-level points and caveats: Anti-spike CD8 specificities were favored by VDJdb matching, whose results missed private and CD4 specificities.

From germline, CDR1 is DFQATT and CDR2 SNEGSKA (reference sequence). V was trimmed by 0 bases and J by 6 bases, leaving 15 bases between them. The CDR3 covers 15 residues. This clonotype was detected a few times. Its antigen remains unknown. Molecules of cDNA were individually given unique molecular identifiers that were attached to them. A single record per CDR3 protein comes from TCRdb applying MiXCR to the 5' RACE reads. The data hold more than 55,000 distinct CDR3 sequences, with around 13% observed a single time. The V and J genes are TRBV20-1 and TRBJ2-1; D might be TRBD2 (7 bases). The source is an adult who was a healthcare worker with PCR-confirmed SARS-CoV-2 infection or an uninfected control (not recorded which). The specimen was whole blood. CDR3 amino acids: CSARDQGGGLNEQFF. CDR3 coding DNA: TGCAGTGCTAGAGATCAAGGCGGGGGCCTCAATGAGCAGTTCTTC.